This T cell receptor (beta chain) originates from a study of T cell repertoires in cytomegalovirus infection. Across the whole study: TCR beta signatures that were public indicated CMV infection and matching HLA type. Study findings and constraints: People with CMV and the relevant HLA were identified by cumulative public TCR beta family frequency. HLA-C-restricted CMV-specific TCR beta clonotypes prevailed in the ex vivo response.

Trimming at V came to 4 bases and at J to 2 bases, leaving 8 bases not matched to a gene. The germline V gene has CDR1 SGHRS and CDR2 YFSETQ. The CDR3 totals 16 residues. On this clonotype itself: Its antigen is not identified.

Each CDR3 protein is one row after TCRdb ran MiXCR on the reads. The sample consists of 500,000 or so distinct CDR3 sequences, 16% of them appearing once. This chain links TRBV5-1 with TRBJ2-7, with 11 bases matching TRBD1. The receptor comes from a human donor in good health (CMV status not recorded). Some clones in this sample may be carry-over from other donors' samples. Sequences were obtained from CD8+ T cells from PBMCs. DNA for the CDR3: TGCGCCAGCAGCCAGAACCGGGACAGGGGGACCTACGAGCAGTACTTC. Residues: CASSQNRDRGTYEQYF.